These 2 T cell receptor beta chains share one sample of origin, sequenced in a study of blood T cell repertoires in COVID-19. TCRdb keeps only in-frame clones here, not all; method: immunoSEQ multiplex PCR. Among roughly 71,000 clones listed, roughly 83% were seen once. The sample taken for sequencing was peripheral blood. These receptors all come from a woman of 80 years or more with acute or convalescent COVID-19.

The chain uses TRBV27 and TRBJ2-1, with D unclear. The CDR3 runs to 15 residues. The V gene lost 9 bases and the J gene lost 1 base, with 16 bases spanning the gap. Germline CDR1 and CDR2: MNHEY and SMNVEV (reference sequence). CDR3 nucleotide sequence: TGTGCCAGTCGATCGGCGGCTGCTTCCTACAATGAGCAGTTCTTC. It is translated as CASRSAAASYNEQFF.

The chain joins TRBV11-3 to TRBJ2-7, with D maybe TRBD2 (6 bases). The V end lost 5 bases, the J end lost 2 bases, and 13 bases lay between the germline ends. The germline V gene has CDR1 SGHNT and CDR2 YENEEA. CDR3 length equals 14 residues. The chain's CDR3 is CASSPGAGPYEQYF. CDR3 DNA sequence: TGTGCCAGCAGCCCCGGGGCGGGGCCCTACGAGCAGTACTTC.